The 19 T cell receptor beta chains below come from one sample, sequenced in a study of blood T cell repertoires in COVID-19. Libraries were prepared by immunoSEQ multiplex PCR; TCRdb keeps only in-frame clonotypes and omits some of them. The data show around 270,000 clones, 84% seen once. The sequencing sample was made of peripheral blood. Every receptor here comes from a woman between 35 and 50 years old who had recovered from COVID-19.

The gene calls are TRBV30 and TRBJ1-5; D unresolved. V was cut by 3 bases and J by 4 bases, with 10 bases left in between. CDR1 and CDR2 (germline): GTSNPN, SVGIG (reference sequence). This CDR3 region has 13 residues. Here the CDR3 reads CAWSNAGNQPQHF. The CDR3 bases are TGTGCCTGGAGCAACGCGGGAAATCAGCCCCAGCATTTT.

This clone has a single count. This sequence joins TRBV5-1 and TRBJ2-2; TRBD1 might be the D (6 bases). Germline CDR1 SGHRS, CDR2 YFSETQ. V lost 4 bases to trimming and J lost 5 bases, with 18 bases between them. This CDR3 is 16 amino acids long. The CDR3 region has the DNA TGCGCCAGCAGCAGCCAACAACAGGGTTTGACCGGGGAGCTGTTTTTT. It translates to CASSSQQQGLTGELFF.

The genes are TRBV28 and TRBJ1-1; 9 bases fit TRBD1. The V gene's germline CDR1 is MDHEN and CDR2 SYDVKM. The CDR3 runs to 16 residues. With V trimmed by 5 bases and J by 4 bases, 11 bases remained unmatched. The chain's CDR3 is CASSQGQGKSPTEAFF. DNA for the CDR3: TGTGCCAGCAGTCAGGGACAGGGTAAGAGTCCCACTGAAGCTTTCTTT.

V gene TRBV5-4 combines with J gene TRBJ1-1; D might be TRBD1 (6 bases). This CDR3 is 15 amino acids long. Trimming stripped 4 bases from V and 3 bases from J, with 16 bases between. CDR1 and CDR2 from the germline V gene are SGHNT and YYREEE (reference sequence). The CDR3 sequence: CASSRYRVGDTEAFF. CDR3 DNA: TGTGCCAGCAGCCGATACAGGGTGGGGGACACTGAAGCTTTCTTT. The entire variable domain, with the rest obtained from reference TRBV5-4 and TRBJ1-1, is as follows: ETGVTQSPTHLIKTRGQQVTLRCSSQSGHNTVSWYQQALGQGPQFIFQYYREEENGRGNFPPRFSGLQFPNYSSELNVNALELDDSALYLCASSRYRVGDTEAFFGQGTRLTVV.

This clone was seen once. CDR3 coding DNA: TGCGCCAGCAGCGGGACACTAGCGGGGGGCGCCAATGAGCAGTTCTTC. Its translation: CASSGTLAGGANEQFF. V is TRBV5-1 and J is TRBJ2-1; 12 bases are shared with TRBD2. This CDR3 region has 16 residues. The germline CDR1 and CDR2 sequences are SGHRS and YFSETQ. V dropped 4 bases and J dropped 6; count of bases not matched to a gene: 8.

The rearrangement joins TRBV6-6 to TRBJ1-3; 8 nucleotides match TRBD1. CDR1 is MNHNY and CDR2 is SVGAGI in the germline V gene (reference sequence). CDR3 length: 14 amino acids. With 5 bases clipped from V and 4 bases from J, the junction kept 4 bases outside the gene matches. CDR3 amino acids: CASSTGGPGNTIYF. As DNA, the CDR3 is TGTGCCAGCAGTACAGGGGGTCCCGGAAACACCATATATTTT.

The V call is TRBV29-1, the J call TRBJ2-5; 8 bases are shared with TRBD2. Germline CDR1 reads SQVTM; CDR2 reads ANQGSEA. The trim removed 6 bases at V and 3 bases at J, leaving 6 bases unmatched. CDR3 length: 13 amino acids. The CDR3 nucleotides are TGCAGCGTCACTTCGGGGGGGGAAGAGACCCAGTACTTC. Its protein is CSVTSGGEETQYF.

The chain links TRBV18 to TRBJ1-4; D is uncertain. The CDR3 loop spans 16 amino acids. The germline gives CDR1 KGHSH, CDR2 LQKENI. V lost 3 bases and J 6 bases, leaving 17 bases between the germline ends. CDR3 sequence reads: CASSPPFSRSDEKLFF. CDR3 sequence (DNA): TGTGCCAGCTCACCCCCCTTTTCCAGGTCAGATGAAAAACTGTTTTTT.

The chain joins TRBV28 to TRBJ1-1; D not resolved. Germline lookup yields CDR1 MDHEN and CDR2 SYDVKM. The germline V and J ends were trimmed by 1 base and 4 bases, with 10 bases remaining between them. CDR3 length: 14 residues. The CDR3 region is CASSLSDTGTEAFF. The CDR3 nucleotides are TGTGCCAGCAGTTTATCTGATACGGGCACTGAAGCTTTCTTT. Full variable domain (rest looked up from reference TRBV28 and TRBJ1-1): DVKVTQSSRYLVKRTGEKVFLECVQDMDHENMFWYRQDPGLGLRLIYFSYDVKMKEKGDIPEGYSVSREKKERFSLILESASTNQTSMYLCASSLSDTGTEAFFGQGTRLTVV.

The chain couples TRBV5-1 to TRBJ2-7; 8 bases map to TRBD2. The CDR3 has 15 amino acids. J was trimmed by 0 bases and V by 0 bases; bases with no gene match: 2. Germline V gene data show CDR1 as SGHRS and CDR2 as YFSETQ. The CDR3 DNA reads TGCGCCAGCAGCTTGGATGGGACTAGCTCCTACGAGCAGTACTTC. Its translation is CASSLDGTSSYEQYF.

V and J are TRBV11-2 and TRBJ1-1, with D hard to call. The V and J ends lost 1 base and 6 bases respectively, with 9 bases between them. Per germline, CDR1 SGHAT and CDR2 FQNNGV. The CDR3 extends over 13 amino acids. The CDR3 reads CASSLGTGSEAFF. CDR3 in DNA: TGTGCCAGCAGCTTAGGGACGGGGTCTGAAGCTTTCTTT.

The CDR3 DNA reads as TGTGCCAGCAGCCCCGGCACAGATACGCAGTATTTT. The encoded protein is CASSPGTDTQYF. The V call is TRBV25-1, the J call TRBJ2-3, with D uncertain. The CDR3 is 12 residues long. V lost 6 bases and J 1 base, leaving 5 bases between the germline ends. Looked up from germline, CDR1 is MGHDK and CDR2 is SYGVNS.

This clone was recorded only once. The chain recombines TRBV19 with TRBJ2-3; D not certain. CDR1 LNHDA and CDR2 SQIVND come from the germline V gene (reference sequence). The CDR3 extends over 14 amino acids. V lost 2 bases, J lost 3 bases, and 9 bases lay in between. The CDR3 DNA is TGTGCCAGTAGTATATTGATTCAGACAGATACGCAGTATTTT. Protein: CASSILIQTDTQYF. The whole variable domain, filled in from reference TRBV19 and TRBJ2-3, reads DGGITQSPKYLFRKEGQNVTLSCEQNLNHDAMYWYRQDPGQGLRLIYYSQIVNDFQKGDIAEGYSVSREKKESFPLTVTSAQKNPTAFYLCASSILIQTDTQYFGPGTRLTVL.

This chain uses TRBV7-2 with TRBJ2-7; perhaps TRBD2 as D (5 bases). With 5 bases removed from V and 6 bases from J, the gap between germline ends came to 20 bases. This CDR3 comprises 15 residues. The germline V gene has CDR1 SGHTA and CDR2 FQGNSA. CDR3 protein: CASSLSPRDFFEQYF. The CDR3 DNA follows: TGTGCCAGCAGCCTCTCACCTCGGGATTTTTTCGAGCAGTACTTC.

The V and J genes are TRBV10-3 and TRBJ1-1; 7 bases are shared with TRBD1. This CDR3 comprises 13 residues. V dropped 6 bases and J dropped 1; count of bases not matched to a gene: 2. Germline values: CDR1 ENHRY, CDR2 SYGVKD. CDR3 DNA: TGTGCCATCAGCACAGGGGCGAACACTGAAGCTTTCTTT. Protein sequence: CAISTGANTEAFF.

In its sample, this clone was seen many times. The chain joins TRBV3-1 (or the pseudogene TRBV3-2) to TRBJ1-2; D possibly corresponds to TRBD1 (5 bases). Deletions cut 1 base from V and 3 bases from J, with 12 bases between. Germline V gives CDR1 LGHDT, CDR2 YNNKEL (reference sequence). CDR3 length: 15 residues. The chain's CDR3 is CASSQGRGGYYGYTF. As DNA, the CDR3 is TGTGCCAGCAGCCAAGGGAGGGGCGGGTACTATGGCTACACCTTC.

The V call is TRBV15, the J call TRBJ1-1; D is perhaps TRBD1 (5 bases). CDR3 length equals 17 residues. The germline V gene has CDR1 LNHNV and CDR2 YYDKDF (reference sequence). Trimming pared 3 bases from V and 2 bases from J, leaving 19 bases between. The CDR3 DNA is TGTGCCACCAGCAGCGATGCAGGGTTTAGTTTTAACACTGAAGCTTTCTTT. It specifies CATSSDAGFSFNTEAFF.

This clone appeared a single time. The chain joins TRBV24-1 to TRBJ2-3; D is unclear. The V end was cut by 4 bases, the J end by 6 bases, with 10 bases between. The germline V gene encodes CDR1 KGHDR and CDR2 SFDVKD. The CDR3 is 13 amino acids. The CDR3 DNA is TGTGCCACCAGTGACTCCTTTTTGGATACGCAGTATTTT. The encoded protein is CATSDSFLDTQYF.

The chain carries TRBV14 and TRBJ1-1; possibly TRBD1 for D (5 bases). V lost 4 bases, J lost 0 bases, and 15 bases lay in between. Per germline, CDR1 SGHDN and CDR2 FVKESK. The CDR3 covers 16 residues. The CDR3: CASSPRWGSMNTEAFF. Written as DNA, the CDR3 is TGTGCCAGCAGCCCCAGATGGGGCTCCATGAACACTGAAGCTTTCTTT.